One and the same sample provided the 31 T cell receptor beta chains below, sequenced in a study of OX40 agonist ivuxolimab in advanced cancers. Sequencing was performed with immunoSEQ multiplex PCR; in TCRdb, only in-frame clones are kept and a portion is missing. The sample lists tens of thousands of clones; about 88% were seen once. The sequences come from CD4+ or CD8+ T cells sorted from blood, collected in a trial of the OX40 agonist ivuxolimab. These receptors were obtained from an adult with an advanced solid tumor such as melanoma, head and neck, liver or kidney cancer.

The J gene is TRBJ2-1, the V gene TRBV11-3; TRBD1 matches 8 bases. With 1 base clipped from V and 4 bases from J, the junction kept 6 bases outside the gene matches. Germline CDR1 and CDR2: SGHNT and YENEEA. The CDR3 sequence is 16 residues long. CDR3 amino acids: CASSLGLRGPYNEQFF. The CDR3 DNA is TGTGCCAGCAGCTTAGGCCTCAGGGGGCCGTACAATGAGCAGTTCTTC.

V gene TRBV28 combines with J gene TRBJ2-6, with TRBD2 matching over 8 bases. Germline lookup yields CDR1 MDHEN and CDR2 SYDVKM. The trim removed 5 bases at V and 0 bases at J, leaving 6 bases unmatched. The CDR3 spans 17 residues. The CDR3 region is CASSRSGGASGANVLTF. CDR3 bases: TGTGCCAGCAGTCGGTCCGGGGGGGCCTCTGGGGCCAACGTCCTGACTTTC.

This clone appeared once. J is TRBJ2-2 and V is TRBV2; TRBD2 matches at 11 bases. V shed 6 bases and J 7 bases; nucleotides not matched to a gene: 10. CDR1 SNHLY and CDR2 FYNNEI come from the germline V gene. The CDR3 extends over 16 amino acids. CDR3: CASRATSGGAGGELFF. DNA for the CDR3: TGTGCCAGCAGAGCCACTAGCGGGGGAGCAGGCGGGGAGCTGTTTTTT.

This chain connects TRBV18 to TRBJ1-2, with D unresolved. Germline V gene lookup returns CDR1 KGHSH and CDR2 LQKENI. The CDR3 loop spans 13 amino acids. The germline V and J ends were trimmed by 3 bases and 3 bases, with 8 bases remaining between them. CDR3 DNA sequence: TGTGCCAGCTCACCGGCCCGGGACTATGGCTACACCTTC. Its protein product is CASSPARDYGYTF.

This clone was found once. This chain links TRBV11-2 with TRBJ1-3; no reliable D call. The CDR3 sequence is 16 residues long. CDR1 SGHAT and CDR2 FQNNGV come from the germline V gene. V was cut by 1 base and J by 4 bases, with 14 bases left in between. The CDR3 sequence: CASSLGARGVGNTIYF. The DNA of the CDR3 is TGTGCCAGCAGCTTAGGGGCCCGCGGGGTAGGAAACACCATATATTTT.

The J gene is TRBJ1-1, the V gene TRBV29-1, with D tentatively TRBD1 (5 bases). Germline V CDR1 and CDR2: SQVTM, ANQGSEA. The CDR3 loop spans 13 amino acids. V was shortened by 7 bases and J by 4 bases, with 16 bases between the two germline ends. The CDR3: CSAGTLRGTEAFF. The CDR3 nucleotides are TGCAGCGCCGGGACGCTACGGGGCACTGAAGCTTTCTTT.

V is TRBV7-2 and J is TRBJ2-7, with D possibly being TRBD1 (6 bases). Germline V gene data show CDR1 as SGHTA and CDR2 as FQGNSA. The CDR3 extends over 15 amino acids. Trimming stripped 1 base from V and 4 bases from J, with 14 bases between. CDR3 coding DNA: TGTGCCAGCAGCTTAGTTGGGGGCAGGCAATACGAGCAGTACTTC. Its protein is CASSLVGGRQYEQYF.

The J gene is TRBJ2-7, the V gene TRBV30; no reliable D call. Deletions cut 1 base from V and 5 bases from J, with 6 bases between. The CDR3 consists of 11 residues. Germline V lookup: CDR1 GTSNPN, CDR2 SVGIG (reference sequence). In DNA, the CDR3 is TGTGCCTGGAGTGCAGCCCACGAGCAGTACTTC. This translates into CAWSAAHEQYF.

This chain links TRBV7-6 with TRBJ1-1; D not certain. This CDR3 has 13 residues. With 3 bases removed from V and 3 bases from J, the gap between germline ends came to 8 bases. Germline V lookup: CDR1 SGHVS, CDR2 FNYEAQ. The CDR3 spells CASSFGRHTEAFF. The DNA of the CDR3 is TGTGCCAGCAGCTTTGGACGGCACACTGAAGCTTTCTTT.

The chain employs TRBV5-4 and TRBJ1-2, with 9 bases identical to TRBD1. From germline, CDR1 is SGHNT and CDR2 YYREEE (reference sequence). V shed 4 bases and J 8 bases; nucleotides not matched to a gene: 18. CDR3 length: 17 amino acids. The DNA for the CDR3 is TGTGCCAGCAGCCAGGACAGGGGATACGGGAATCCGTCCGGCTACACCTTC. The encoded protein is CASSQDRGYGNPSGYTF.

This clone appeared a single time. CDR3 amino acids: CASSPAGPTYEQYF. CDR3 coding DNA: TGTGCCAGCTCACCCGCAGGGCCCACCTACGAGCAGTACTTC. The J gene is TRBJ2-5, the V gene TRBV18; D is possibly TRBD1 (5 bases). With the DNA end fitting TRBJ2-7 better, the J assignment may be wrong. CDR3 length: 14 residues. Germline CDR1 is KGHSH and CDR2 is LQKENI.

This clone was seen a few times. The chain employs TRBV7-2 and TRBJ1-6; 7 bases match TRBD1. Trimming cost V 1 base and J 8 bases; bases outside gene matches: 5. The germline V gene has CDR1 SGHTA and CDR2 FQGNSA. This CDR3 is 15 amino acids long. The CDR3 loop reads CASSLGTGEHSPLHF. The CDR3 bases are TGTGCCAGCAGCTTAGGAACAGGGGAGCATTCACCCCTCCACTTT.

The chain has TRBV18 and TRBJ1-6; D may be TRBD1 (6 bases). V was shortened by 4 bases and J by 7 bases, with 8 bases between the two germline ends. Germline V gives CDR1 KGHSH, CDR2 LQKENI. The CDR3 consists of 13 residues. CDR3 residues: CASSLTGNSPLHF. Here the CDR3 DNA reads TGTGCCAGCTCACTTACAGGGAATTCACCCCTCCACTTT.

The chain carries TRBV5-1 and TRBJ1-1; tentatively, D is TRBD1 (5 bases). Per germline, CDR1 SGHRS and CDR2 YFSETQ. The CDR3 contains 15 residues. With 0 bases removed from V and 0 bases from J, the gap between germline ends came to 9 bases. Here the CDR3 reads CASSLAGAMNTEAFF. Written as DNA, the CDR3 is TGCGCCAGCAGCTTGGCCGGGGCCATGAACACTGAAGCTTTCTTT.

The chain has TRBV28 and TRBJ2-6; D is uncertain. V gave up 7 bases and J gave up 2 bases, with 9 bases separating them. CDR3 length: 14 amino acids. CDR1 and CDR2 from the germline V gene are MDHEN and SYDVKM. This chain's CDR3 is CASNSKAGANVLTF. CDR3 in DNA: TGTGCCAGCAATTCGAAGGCTGGGGCCAACGTCCTGACTTTC.

As to this clone: The junction does not match germline at one end; this may be a read error. The chain employs TRBV2 and TRBJ1-1; D is perhaps TRBD1 (5 bases). CDR3 size: 15 residues. Germline CDR1 and CDR2: SNHLY and FYNNEI. The CDR3 coding sequence is TGTGCCAGCAGGGAAGAGACAGCGGGGAACACTGAAGCTTTCTTT. Translated, it gives CASREETAGNTEAFF.

V is TRBV9 and J is TRBJ2-3; 12 positions agree with TRBD2. The CDR3 consists of 16 residues. From germline, CDR1 is SGDLS and CDR2 YYNGEE. V lost 0 bases, J lost 1 base, and 0 bases stayed unmatched. DNA of the CDR3: TGTGCCAGCAGCGTAGGACTAGCGGGGGGCACAGATACGCAGTATTTT. This codes for CASSVGLAGGTDTQYF.

This clone was observed a handful of times. The chain links TRBV4-2 to TRBJ1-1, with no clear D. The CDR3 is made up of 15 amino acids. Germline CDR1 reads LGHNA; CDR2 reads YNFKEQ. The V end was cut by 4 bases, the J end by 1 base, with 13 bases between. The DNA of the CDR3 is TGTGCCAGCAGCCTTAGAAGGGAGGGGAACACTGAAGCTTTCTTT. It specifies CASSLRREGNTEAFF.

The V gene is TRBV4-2, the J gene TRBJ2-7; D may be TRBD2 (7 bases). Deletions cut 1 base from V and 3 bases from J, with 25 bases between. CDR1 is LGHNA, CDR2 YNFKEQ, per germline. The CDR3 has 19 amino acids. CDR3: CASSQVQGGASIALYEQYF. The DNA for the CDR3 is TGTGCCAGCAGCCAAGTCCAAGGGGGGGCTAGCATTGCCCTCTACGAGCAGTACTTC.

This clone has just one count. The genes are TRBV9 and TRBJ1-1; D gene uncertain. V was cut by 0 bases and J by 3 bases, with 9 bases left in between. The germline gives CDR1 SGDLS, CDR2 YYNGEE. There are 14 residues in the CDR3. The CDR3 region is CASSVDNSYTEAFF. CDR3 bases: TGTGCCAGCAGCGTAGATAACAGCTACACTGAAGCTTTCTTT.

The sample holds a few counts of this clone. V is TRBV6-1 and J is TRBJ1-1; D gene unclear. Trimming cost V 5 bases and J 8 bases, with 6 bases left between them. Germline V gives CDR1 MNHNS, CDR2 SASEGT. This CDR3 has 10 residues. CDR3 loop: CASSNYEAFF. The CDR3 bases are TGTGCCAGCAGTAACTACGAAGCTTTCTTT.

V usage is TRBV2 and J usage is TRBJ1-1; no reliable D call. V was trimmed by 6 bases and J by 1 base, leaving 9 bases between them. This CDR3 region has 13 residues. Per the germline V gene, CDR1 is SNHLY and CDR2 is FYNNEI. The CDR3 region has the DNA TGTGCCAGCAGATTATTTGAGAACACTGAAGCTTTCTTT. As protein: CASRLFENTEAFF.

The gene calls are TRBV5-1 and TRBJ2-3; D tentatively reads TRBD1 or TRBD2 (6 bases each). This CDR3 is 16 amino acids long. V lost 4 bases, J lost 1 base, and 16 bases lay in between. Per germline, CDR1 SGHRS and CDR2 YFSETQ. CDR3 bases: TGCGCCAGCAGCCCGGAGGGGGGCCGGGGCACAGATACGCAGTATTTT. Translating gives CASSPEGGRGTDTQYF.

The J gene is TRBJ2-3, the V gene TRBV27; 13 nucleotides align to TRBD2. CDR1 MNHEY and CDR2 SMNVEV come from the germline V gene (reference sequence). The CDR3 is 16 residues long. Trimming took 6 bases from V and 4 from J; bases not matched to a gene: 7. The DNA of the CDR3 is TGTGCCAGCAGATTTCTACTAGCGGGGGGGGCAGATACGCAGTATTTT. This translates into CASRFLLAGGADTQYF.

The J gene is TRBJ2-5, the V gene TRBV6-1; D perhaps matches TRBD2 (6 bases). Trimming pared 9 bases from V and 2 bases from J, leaving 13 bases between. Germline-derived CDR1 and CDR2 are MNHNS and SASEGT. This CDR3 is built from 13 residues. CDR3 sequence: CASRFGTQETQYF. Here the CDR3 DNA reads TGTGCCAGTAGATTTGGGACTCAAGAGACCCAGTACTTC.

This chain connects TRBV18 to TRBJ2-5, with TRBD2 matching 11 bases. V lost 2 bases, J lost 0 bases, and 5 bases stayed unmatched. The CDR3 consists of 17 residues. Germline V CDR1 and CDR2: KGHSH, LQKENI. The CDR3 DNA is TGTGCCAGCTCACCATCTATAGCGGGGGGGAACCAAGAGACCCAGTACTTC. Its protein is CASSPSIAGGNQETQYF.

The chain carries TRBV7-8 and TRBJ2-3; D gene ambiguous. This CDR3 is built from 14 residues. V was trimmed by 2 bases and J by 0 bases, leaving 6 bases between them. Looked up from germline, CDR1 is SGHVS and CDR2 is FQNEAQ. As DNA, the CDR3 is TGTGCCAGCAGCTTAATTGTCAGCACAGATACGCAGTATTTT. Protein sequence: CASSLIVSTDTQYF. Combining the CDR3 with reference TRBV7-8 and TRBJ2-3 gives the whole variable domain GAGVSQSPRYKVAKRGQDVALRCDPISGHVSLFWYQQALGQGPEFLTYFQNEAQLDKSGLPSDRFFAERPEGSVSTLKIQRTQQEDSAVYLCASSLIVSTDTQYFGPGTRLTVL.

This sequence joins TRBV2 and TRBJ1-6; 8 nucleotides match TRBD1. The CDR3 extends over 15 amino acids. Germline CDR1 reads SNHLY; CDR2 reads FYNNEI. Trimming took 7 bases from V and 5 from J; bases not matched to a gene: 7. The CDR3 sequence: CASTRTGPDNSPLHF. The CDR3 coding sequence is TGTGCCAGCACCCGGACAGGGCCCGATAATTCACCCCTCCACTTT. Full variable domain (missing parts from reference TRBV2 and TRBJ1-6): EPEVTQTPSHQVTQMGQEVILRCVPISNHLYFYWYRQILGQKVEFLVSFYNNEISEKSEIFDDQFSVERPDGSNFTLKIRSTKLEDSAMYFCASTRTGPDNSPLHFGNGTRLTVT.

This clone was found a few times. The chain joins TRBV4-1 to TRBJ1-2; weak D call: TRBD1 (5 bases). V was shortened by 2 bases and J by 3 bases, with 13 bases between the two germline ends. Germline loops: CDR1 MGHRA, CDR2 YSYEKL. The CDR3 sequence is 15 residues long. CDR3 coding DNA: TGCGCCAGCAGCCAATGGTTCAGGGAACACTATGGCTACACCTTC. Residues: CASSQWFREHYGYTF.

The J gene is TRBJ2-5, the V gene TRBV10-1; no clear D. The CDR3 totals 14 residues. Germline CDR1 reads WNHNN; CDR2 reads SYGVQD (reference sequence). V was cut by 6 bases and J by 2 bases, with 13 bases left in between. CDR3 sequence: CASSRHRGQETQYF. The CDR3 DNA follows: TGCGCCAGCAGCAGACATCGCGGACAAGAGACCCAGTACTTC.

The rearrangement uses TRBV29-1 and TRBJ1-2; 8 nucleotides line up with TRBD1. V shed 7 bases and J 4 bases; nucleotides not matched to a gene: 5. This CDR3 has 12 residues. CDR1 SQVTM and CDR2 ANQGSEA come from the germline V gene. CDR3 protein: CSAGQGSYGYTF. CDR3 coding DNA: TGCAGCGCCGGACAGGGCAGCTATGGCTACACCTTC. Using reference TRBV29-1 and TRBJ1-2 for the parts outside the CDR3, the full variable domain is SAVISQKPSRDICQRGTSLTIQCQVDSQVTMMFWYRQQPGQSLTLIATANQGSEATYESGFVIDKFPISRPNLTFSTLTVSNMSPEDSSIYLCSAGQGSYGYTFGSGTRLTVV.